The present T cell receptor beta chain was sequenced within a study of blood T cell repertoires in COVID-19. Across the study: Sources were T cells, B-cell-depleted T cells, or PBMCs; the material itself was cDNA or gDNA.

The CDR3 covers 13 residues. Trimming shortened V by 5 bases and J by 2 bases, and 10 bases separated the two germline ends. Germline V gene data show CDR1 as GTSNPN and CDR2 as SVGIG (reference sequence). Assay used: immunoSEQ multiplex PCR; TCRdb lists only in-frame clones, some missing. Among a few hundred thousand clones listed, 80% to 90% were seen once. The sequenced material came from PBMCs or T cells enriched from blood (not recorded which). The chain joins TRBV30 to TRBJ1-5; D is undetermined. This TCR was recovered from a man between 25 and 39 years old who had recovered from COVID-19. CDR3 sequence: CAWERGGNQPQHF. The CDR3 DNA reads TGTGCCTGGGAGCGGGGTGGCAATCAGCCCCAGCATTTT.